Presented here are 21 T cell receptor beta chains from one specimen sequenced in a study of blood T cell repertoires in COVID-19. Produced via immunoSEQ multiplex PCR; TCRdb's table is partial and in-frame only. The sample records approximately 350,000 clones, roughly 90% being singletons. The sequenced material came from peripheral blood. These TCRs come from a woman aged 30 to 39 with COVID-19, enrolled during active disease.

V is TRBV11-2 and J is TRBJ2-6; D is perhaps TRBD2 (5 bases). V dropped 1 base and J dropped 2 bases, with 9 bases sitting between them. Germline assignment: CDR1 SGHAT and CDR2 FQNNGV. This CDR3 is built from 16 residues. The CDR3 is CASSLVLGAGANVLTF. Written as DNA, the CDR3 is TGTGCCAGCAGCTTAGTTCTGGGAGCTGGGGCCAACGTCCTGACTTTC.

About this clone itself: In the same sample, other DNA sequences code for this CDR3. The chain employs TRBV29-1 and TRBJ1-1, with TRBD1 as a possible D gene (6 bases). Germline V gene data show CDR1 as SQVTM and CDR2 as ANQGSEA. Trimming pared 6 bases from V and 1 base from J, leaving 9 bases between. There are 12 residues in the CDR3. This chain's CDR3 is CSVGGQNTEAFF. The CDR3 region has the DNA TGCAGCGTCGGGGGGCAGAACACTGAAGCTTTCTTT.

The chain joins TRBV5-1 to TRBJ2-2; 10 bases map to TRBD2. Germline assignment: CDR1 SGHRS and CDR2 YFSETQ. This CDR3 is built from 16 residues. With 2 bases clipped from V and 4 bases from J, the junction kept 5 bases outside the gene matches. As DNA, the CDR3 is TGCGCCAGCAGCTTAACTTTAGCGGGAGGCACCGGGGAGCTGTTTTTT. It codes for CASSLTLAGGTGELFF.

The chain joins TRBV5-6 to TRBJ2-3, with 8 bases aligning to TRBD2. CDR3 length: 16 amino acids. Germline V gene lookup returns CDR1 SGHDT and CDR2 YYEEEE. The V gene end was trimmed by 2 bases and the J gene end by 3 bases; junction bases not matched to a gene: 8. CDR3 region: CASSFPTSVWTDTQYF. CDR3 sequence (DNA): TGTGCCAGCAGCTTCCCGACTAGCGTTTGGACAGATACGCAGTATTTT.

The gene calls are TRBV18 and TRBJ2-1, with 11 bases lining up with TRBD2. The germline V gene encodes CDR1 KGHSH and CDR2 LQKENI. This CDR3 region has 16 residues. V was clipped by 3 bases and J by 6 bases; unmatched bases: 7. CDR3 residues: CASSPIRLAGRNEQFF. As DNA, the CDR3 is TGTGCCAGCTCACCTATACGACTAGCGGGGCGCAATGAGCAGTTCTTC.

The rearrangement uses TRBV5-6 and TRBJ1-6; 9 bases map to TRBD1. After removal of 3 bases from V and 5 bases from J, the junction contained 6 bases not matched to a gene. The CDR3 consists of 16 residues. Per germline, CDR1 SGHDT and CDR2 YYEEEE. The CDR3 sequence: CASSSTGGDNNSPLHF. CDR3 in DNA: TGTGCCAGCAGCTCTACAGGGGGCGACAATAATTCACCCCTCCACTTT.

This chain joins TRBV7-2 and TRBJ2-3; 16 nucleotides line up with TRBD2. Germline V CDR1 and CDR2: SGHTA, FQGNSA. Unmatched junction bases numbered 8, after V lost 3 bases and J lost 5 bases. The CDR3 totals 18 residues. The CDR3 region is CASSFQPGTSGGVDTQYF. The CDR3 DNA follows: TGTGCCAGCAGCTTTCAACCCGGGACTAGCGGGGGGGTAGATACGCAGTATTTT.

This clone was found once. This chain joins TRBV3-1 (or the pseudogene TRBV3-2) and TRBJ1-2; 9 bases map to TRBD1. CDR3 length: 13 residues. CDR1 LGHDT and CDR2 YNNKEL come from the germline V gene (reference sequence). J lost 6 bases, V lost 6 bases, and 5 bases had no gene match. CDR3 bases: TGTGCCAGCAGACAACAGGGGGCGGATGGCTACACCTTC. This translates into CASRQQGADGYTF.

This chain connects TRBV5-8 to TRBJ1-2; 9 nucleotides line up with TRBD1. V dropped 3 bases and J dropped 6; count of bases not matched to a gene: 6. Germline-derived CDR1 and CDR2 are SGHTS and YDEGEE. CDR3 length: 14 residues. CDR3 nucleotide sequence: TGTGCCAGCAGCTCGTACAGGGGGCGCGATGGCTACACCTTC. This translates into CASSSYRGRDGYTF.

The chain employs TRBV7-8 and TRBJ2-7; TRBD2 agrees at 7 bases. Germline V lookup: CDR1 SGHVS, CDR2 FQNEAQ. V lost 5 bases, J lost 0 bases, and 16 bases stayed unmatched. This CDR3 contains 18 residues. CDR3 DNA sequence: TGTGCCAGCAGCGACGGAGCGGGGATATTGATGAGCTCCTACGAGCAGTACTTC. Translating it yields CASSDGAGILMSSYEQYF. Complete variable domain (other parts from reference TRBV7-8 and TRBJ2-7): GAGVSQSPRYKVAKRGQDVALRCDPISGHVSLFWYQQALGQGPEFLTYFQNEAQLDKSGLPSDRFFAERPEGSVSTLKIQRTQQEDSAVYLCASSDGAGILMSSYEQYFGPGTRLTVT.

V usage is TRBV20-1 and J usage is TRBJ2-2; 9 bases line up with TRBD1. The CDR3 totals 14 residues. V lost 3 bases and J lost 6; bases outside the gene matches: 5. The germline V gene encodes CDR1 DFQATT and CDR2 SNEGSKA (reference sequence). The CDR3: CSASSDRGAGELFF. The CDR3 nucleotides read TGCAGTGCTAGTTCGGACAGGGGAGCCGGGGAGCTGTTTTTT.

The chain links TRBV2 to TRBJ1-6; 8 bases are a match to TRBD1. Germline V lookup: CDR1 SNHLY, CDR2 FYNNEI. The CDR3 sequence is 16 residues long. V gave up 4 bases and J gave up 10 bases; unmatched junction bases: 12. The CDR3 loop is CASSAATGTGTSPLHF. CDR3 nucleotide sequence: TGTGCCAGCAGTGCCGCCACCGGGACAGGAACCTCACCCCTCCACTTT.

This clone was seen a single time. The chain employs TRBV27 and TRBJ2-1, with 8 bases fitting TRBD2. The CDR3 totals 15 residues. Germline V gene sequence: CDR1 MNHEY, CDR2 SMNVEV (reference sequence). J was trimmed by 4 bases and V by 2 bases; bases with no gene match: 4. CDR3 loop: CASSLRRGAYNEQFF. The CDR3 nucleotides read TGTGCCAGCAGTTTAAGGCGGGGGGCTTACAATGAGCAGTTCTTC.

The chain couples TRBV11-2 to TRBJ2-6, with 12 bases fitting TRBD1. The germline V gene has CDR1 SGHAT and CDR2 FQNNGV. The CDR3 sequence is 20 residues long. Trimming at V came to 0 bases and at J to 2 bases, leaving 8 bases not matched to a gene. Here the CDR3 reads CASSLEGPGTGGAGANVLTF. Here the CDR3 DNA reads TGTGCCAGCAGCTTAGAGGGCCCCGGGACAGGGGGCGCTGGGGCCAACGTCCTGACTTTC.

The chain is built from TRBV5-8 and TRBJ1-4; D may be TRBD1 (5 bases). The V and J ends lost 1 base and 0 bases respectively, with 13 bases between them. CDR1 and CDR2 from the germline V gene are SGHTS and YDEGEE. The CDR3 loop spans 17 amino acids. CDR3 residues: CASSLLGEVATNEKLFF. The CDR3 coding sequence is TGTGCCAGCAGCTTGTTGGGGGAGGTTGCAACTAATGAAAAACTGTTTTTT.

This CDR3 reads CATSDVLAANNEQFF. The CDR3 nucleotides read TGTGCCACCAGTGATGTTTTAGCGGCCAACAATGAGCAGTTCTTC. The V gene is TRBV24-1, the J gene TRBJ2-1; D is possibly TRBD2 (6 bases). Deletions cut 3 bases from V and 5 bases from J, with 13 bases between. Per the germline V gene, CDR1 is KGHDR and CDR2 is SFDVKD. This CDR3 is built from 15 residues.

The CDR3 protein is CASSISGGDSYNQPQHF. As DNA, the CDR3 is TGTGCCAGTAGTATCTCGGGCGGGGACAGCTACAATCAGCCCCAGCATTTT. The chain joins TRBV19 to TRBJ1-5; 7 nucleotides agree with TRBD1. With 3 bases clipped from V and 3 bases from J, the junction kept 11 bases outside the gene matches. The CDR3 is 17 residues long. Germline V CDR1 and CDR2: LNHDA, SQIVND (reference sequence). Full variable domain (missing parts from reference TRBV19 and TRBJ1-5): DGGITQSPKYLFRKEGQNVTLSCEQNLNHDAMYWYRQDPGQGLRLIYYSQIVNDFQKGDIAEGYSVSREKKESFPLTVTSAQKNPTAFYLCASSISGGDSYNQPQHFGDGTRLSIL.

This clone turned up a few times. This chain links TRBV6-4 with TRBJ1-5, with a weak D call TRBD1 (6 bases). Trimming took off 5 bases at V and 2 bases at J, with 16 bases between the two ends. The CDR3 length is 16 residues. The V gene's germline CDR1 is MRHNA and CDR2 SNTAGT. The CDR3 DNA sequence: TGTGCCAGCAGTCCCGGAGGGGGGGCGGGCAATCAGCCCCAGCATTTT. Its translation is CASSPGGGAGNQPQHF.

The chain couples TRBV4-3 to TRBJ2-3; 8 positions match TRBD1. J gave up 1 base and V 0 bases, and 6 bases lay outside the gene matches. This CDR3 has 17 amino acids. Germline V gives CDR1 LGHNA, CDR2 YSLEER. The CDR3 loop reads CASSQELDRGGTDTQYF. The CDR3 nucleotides are TGCGCCAGCAGCCAAGAACTCGACAGGGGTGGCACAGATACGCAGTATTTT.

CDR3 nucleotides: TGTGCCAGCAGCTTATCAGGGGTTAGGACTGAAGCTTTCTTT. Translated: CASSLSGVRTEAFF. This sequence joins TRBV7-2 and TRBJ1-1; possible D gene TRBD1, 6 bases. CDR3 length: 14 amino acids. Germline V gene lookup returns CDR1 SGHTA and CDR2 FQGNSA. Trimming removed 2 bases at V and 5 bases at J, with 12 bases between.

V gene TRBV9 combines with J gene TRBJ2-2; TRBD2 matches 12 bases. CDR1 is SGDLS, CDR2 YYNGEE, per germline. CDR3 length: 15 amino acids. J was trimmed by 6 bases and V by 3 bases; bases with no gene match: 3. CDR3 sequence: CASSGLAGVAGELFF. CDR3 DNA: TGTGCCAGCAGCGGACTAGCGGGAGTAGCCGGGGAGCTGTTTTTT.